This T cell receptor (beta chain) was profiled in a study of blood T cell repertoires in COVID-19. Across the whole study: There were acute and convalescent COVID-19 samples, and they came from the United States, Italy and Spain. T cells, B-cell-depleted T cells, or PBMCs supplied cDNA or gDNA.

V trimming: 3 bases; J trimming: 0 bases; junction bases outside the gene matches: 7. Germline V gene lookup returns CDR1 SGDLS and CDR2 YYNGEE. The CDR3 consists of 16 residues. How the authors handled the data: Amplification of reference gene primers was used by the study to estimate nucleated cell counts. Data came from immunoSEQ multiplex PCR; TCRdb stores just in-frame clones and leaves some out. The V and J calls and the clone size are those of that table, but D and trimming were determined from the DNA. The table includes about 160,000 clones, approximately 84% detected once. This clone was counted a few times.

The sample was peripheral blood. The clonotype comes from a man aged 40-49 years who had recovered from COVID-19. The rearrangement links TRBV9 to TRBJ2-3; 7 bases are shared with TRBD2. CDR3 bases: TGTGCCAGCAGCGCGGAGGGAGGGGCTAGCACAGATACGCAGTATTTT. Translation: CASSAEGGASTDTQYF.